This T cell receptor (beta chain) came from a study of T-cell memory formation after mild COVID-19. This clonotype showed up many times. Its target is unknown. Using its own MiXCR run on the 5' RACE reads, TCRdb lists one record per CDR3 protein. The top ten hold 20% to 25% of the sample, which has a few hundred thousand distinct CDR3 sequences, roughly 18% seen once. V lost 2 bases and J lost 4, with 14 bases in between. Germline V gene sequence: CDR1 MNHEY, CDR2 SVGAGI. The length of the CDR3 is 15 residues. Study results and caveats: Contracting clones from day 15 to 85 had balanced CD4/CD8; later expanders favoured CD4+. Those CD4+ clones that contracted were mainly in CM and EM (CD8+ ones in EMRA).

J is TRBJ1-1 and V is TRBV6-5; maybe TRBD1 (6 bases). Specimen: PBMCs or a T cell subset sorted from them (not recorded which). The TCR was taken from a man younger than 30 who had mild COVID-19 (a few samples of this study predate the infection). Cell type and time point are not known. Here the CDR3 reads CASSYRSAGATEAFF. The CDR3 region has the DNA TGTGCCAGCAGTTACAGGTCGGCAGGGGCCACTGAAGCTTTCTTT.